Following are 17 T cell receptor beta chains from one sample sequenced in a study of CD8 T cells in ankylosing spondylitis. TCRdb reprocessed the 5' RACE reads with MiXCR, giving one entry per CDR3 protein. The sample lists around 320,000 distinct CDR3 sequences; about 20% were seen once. The sequenced material came from blood, either unsorted or a sorted T cell fraction (not recorded which). Receptors were obtained from a female donor with ankylosing spondylitis or in good health (not recorded which).

The V and J genes are TRBV30 and TRBJ2-7; 8 bases map to TRBD1. The trim removed 4 bases at V and 6 bases at J, leaving 11 bases unmatched. There are 14 residues in the CDR3. CDR1 is GTSNPN, CDR2 SVGIG, per germline (reference sequence). The CDR3 protein is CAWTPGTGTIEQYF. Here the CDR3 DNA reads TGTGCCTGGACCCCCGGGACAGGAACCATCGAGCAGTACTTC.

V gene TRBV5-1 combines with J gene TRBJ2-1; tentatively, D is TRBD1 or TRBD2 (5 bases each). V gave up 6 bases and J gave up 0 bases, with 13 bases separating them. Germline V gene sequence: CDR1 SGHRS, CDR2 YFSETQ. This CDR3 contains 15 residues. CDR3 DNA sequence: TGCGCCAGCACAGAGGCAGGGAGCTCCTACAATGAGCAGTTCTTC. Its protein is CASTEAGSSYNEQFF.

The genes are TRBV7-2 and TRBJ2-1; 7 nucleotides align to TRBD2. CDR1 is SGHTA and CDR2 is FQGNSA in the germline V gene. Trimming at V came to 4 bases and at J to 5 bases, leaving 5 bases not matched to a gene. This CDR3 contains 14 residues. In DNA, the CDR3 is TGTGCCAGCAGCTCCCGGGACTACAACAATGAGCAGTTCTTC. The encoded protein is CASSSRDYNNEQFF.

This chain joins TRBV20-1 and TRBJ2-3; D is uncertain. The germline CDR1 and CDR2 sequences are DFQATT and SNEGSKA (reference sequence). This CDR3 contains 10 residues. The V end was cut by 3 bases, the J end by 9 bases, with 7 bases between. The CDR3 here is CSASQETQYF. CDR3 DNA: TGCAGTGCTAGCCAGGAGACGCAGTATTTT.

This chain joins TRBV5-4 and TRBJ1-6; perhaps TRBD1 as D (6 bases). Trimming removed 2 bases from V and 7 bases from J, with 13 bases in between. The CDR3 covers 15 residues. Germline V gives CDR1 SGHNT, CDR2 YYREEE (reference sequence). CDR3 coding DNA: TGTGCCAGCAGCTTACAGGGAATGGAGAATTCACCCCTCCACTTT. Translation: CASSLQGMENSPLHF.

This clonotype is a singleton in its sample. This chain links TRBV7-2 with TRBJ2-7; D might be TRBD1 (5 bases). This CDR3 contains 16 residues. Germline V lookup: CDR1 SGHTA, CDR2 FQGNSA. Trimming left V 0 bases short and J 2 bases short, with 14 bases between. The CDR3 spells CASSLAHQARAYEQYF. Here the CDR3 DNA reads TGTGCCAGCAGCTTAGCGCACCAGGCCAGGGCCTACGAGCAGTACTTC.

The chain couples TRBV2 to TRBJ2-2, with D uncertain. The CDR3 extends over 15 amino acids. V lost 6 bases to trimming and J lost 3 bases, with 14 bases between them. CDR1 SNHLY and CDR2 FYNNEI come from the germline V gene. This CDR3 is CASRPSSVDTGELFF. The CDR3 DNA follows: TGTGCCAGCAGACCCTCGAGCGTAGACACCGGGGAGCTGTTTTTT.

The CDR3 is CASSWDYLPGLAGGGTDTQYF. The CDR3 coding sequence is TGCGCCAGCAGTTGGGACTATCTTCCGGGACTAGCGGGAGGAGGCACAGATACGCAGTATTTT. This chain uses TRBV5-1 with TRBJ2-3, with TRBD2 identical over 15 bases. This CDR3 region has 21 residues. Germline V gene lookup returns CDR1 SGHRS and CDR2 YFSETQ. The V and J ends lost 5 bases and 1 base, in that order; junction bases with no gene match: 17.

The CDR3 loop reads CASKTRFNQPQHF. The CDR3 DNA reads TGTGCCAGCAAAACTCGGTTCAATCAGCCCCAGCATTTT. The chain combines TRBV6-2 or TRBV6-3 with TRBJ1-5; D ambiguous. V was trimmed by 7 bases and J by 3 bases, leaving 10 bases between them. The germline gives CDR1 MNHEY, CDR2 SVGEGT. The CDR3 contains 13 residues.

This clonotype was seen at least ten times. The V and J genes are TRBV3-1 and TRBJ1-1, with TRBD1 matching over 7 bases. V was clipped by 5 bases and J by 5 bases; unmatched bases: 11. The CDR3 sequence is 15 residues long. Germline V gives CDR1 LGHDT, CDR2 YNNKEL (reference sequence). CDR3 in DNA: TGTGCCAGCAGCTCCCTAGGGGGCGGAGGGACTGAAGCTTTCTTT. It codes for CASSSLGGGGTEAFF.

This chain links TRBV12-3 or TRBV12-4 with TRBJ2-7; maybe TRBD2 (5 bases). The CDR3 runs 13 residues. V was clipped by 3 bases and J by 4 bases, with 10 bases between them. The CDR3 DNA is TGTGCCAGCAGTTTGAGACGGGAATACGAGCAGTACTTC. Its protein is CASSLRREYEQYF.

This clonotype turned up a few times. The chain carries TRBV12-3 or TRBV12-4 and TRBJ2-1; TRBD1 or TRBD2 may be the D gene (5 bases each). V was clipped by 0 bases and J by 6 bases, with 18 bases between them. The CDR3 is 17 residues long. CDR3: CASSLARDQWARNEQFF. CDR3 in DNA: TGTGCCAGCAGTTTAGCCAGGGACCAATGGGCCCGCAATGAGCAGTTCTTC.

The chain recombines TRBV20-1 with TRBJ2-7; perhaps TRBD2 as D (6 bases). V lost 6 bases, J lost 3 bases, and 18 bases lay in between. This CDR3 spans 14 amino acids. Germline loops: CDR1 DFQATT, CDR2 SNEGSKA (reference sequence). DNA for the CDR3: TGCAGTGCGGGGCGGTCGGGAGAGGTCTACGAGCAGTACTTC. Encoded protein: CSAGRSGEVYEQYF.

This clonotype came up a few times. This chain links TRBV12-3 or TRBV12-4 with TRBJ2-4; no definite D call. Trimming removed 5 bases at V and 4 bases at J, with 15 bases between. The CDR3 length is 15 residues. The CDR3 region has the DNA TGTGCCAGCAGTCCCGTTGGTAGTCTAAAAAACATTCAGTACTTC. As protein: CASSPVGSLKNIQYF.

The chain combines TRBV5-1 with TRBJ2-3; D is possibly TRBD1 (6 bases). The V end lost 6 bases, the J end lost 3 bases, and 11 bases lay between the germline ends. Per germline, CDR1 SGHRS and CDR2 YFSETQ. The CDR3 consists of 13 residues. The CDR3 bases are TGCGCCAGCAAGACGGGACAAACAGATACGCAGTATTTT. This translates into CASKTGQTDTQYF.

Only a few counts were recorded for this clonotype. The chain combines TRBV5-4 with TRBJ2-7, with D uncertain. V lost 4 bases and J 0 bases, leaving 17 bases between the germline ends. CDR1 and CDR2 (germline): SGHNT, YYREEE (reference sequence). The CDR3 has 16 residues. The CDR3 DNA sequence: TGTGCCAGCAGCCGGAGTGGTGTGATTAGCTCCTACGAGCAGTACTTC. Amino acid sequence: CASSRSGVISSYEQYF.

This clonotype was recorded a few times. This rearrangement joins TRBV5-5 to TRBJ2-6; D is ambiguous. Germline CDR1 reads SGHKS; CDR2 reads YYEKEE (reference sequence). The V end lost 0 bases, the J end lost 0 bases, and 7 bases lay between the germline ends. The CDR3 consists of 16 residues. The CDR3 loop is CASSLEAGSGANVLTF. CDR3 nucleotide sequence: TGTGCCAGCAGCTTGGAGGCAGGCTCTGGGGCCAACGTCCTGACTTTC.